A single sample gave rise to the 9 T cell receptor beta chains below, sequenced in a study of follicular helper T cells after annual influenza vaccination. This table comes from immunoSEQ multiplex PCR, and its TCRdb copy is limited to in-frame clones, with some not included. This table has nearly 9,000 clones, approximately 86% appearing once. Time point: 2013-2014 season, 7 days after vaccination. The sequencing used CXCR5+ CD38- circulating T follicular helper cells from blood, collected 7 days after influenza vaccination. The subset: circulating Tfh, non-naive CD4+CXCR5+PD-1+ (ICOS+CD38+ or ICOS-CD38-). The receptor source for this set is an adult who received the influenza vaccine.

The V gene is TRBV18, the J gene TRBJ2-3, with D possibly matching TRBD2 (6 bases). In germline, CDR1 is KGHSH, CDR2 LQKENI. The length of the CDR3 is 15 residues. V was shortened by 6 bases and J by 4 bases, with 17 bases between the two germline ends. CDR3 in amino acids: CASSPEAGSADTQYF. The CDR3 nucleotides read TGTGCCAGCTCGCCAGAAGCGGGTTCGGCAGATACGCAGTATTTT.

CDR3 amino acids: CAWSSGSADTQYF. For the CDR3, the DNA is TGTGCCTGGAGTAGCGGGAGCGCAGATACGCAGTATTTT. The V and J genes are TRBV30 and TRBJ2-3; 8 bases map to TRBD2. V lost 2 bases, J lost 4 bases, and 2 bases stayed unmatched. The CDR3 consists of 13 residues. Germline lookup yields CDR1 GTSNPN and CDR2 SVGIG (reference sequence).

This clone was recorded once. This chain links TRBV29-1 with TRBJ2-3; tentative D call: TRBD2 (7 bases). CDR1 SQVTM and CDR2 ANQGSEA come from the germline V gene. The length of the CDR3 is 14 residues. Trimming shortened V by 4 bases and J by 8 bases, and 19 bases separated the two germline ends. CDR3 residues: CSVGGRGAGGTQYF. The CDR3 coding sequence is TGCAGCGTTGGGGGACGGGGGGCCGGAGGTACGCAGTATTTT.

The V gene is TRBV4-2, the J gene TRBJ1-5; 8 bases match TRBD1. The CDR3 contains 15 residues. Germline V lookup: CDR1 LGHNA, CDR2 YNFKEQ. V gave up 1 base and J gave up 9 bases; unmatched junction bases: 8. This CDR3 reads CASSQAGQGSGPQHF. The CDR3 nucleotides are TGTGCCAGCAGCCAAGCAGGACAGGGCAGCGGGCCCCAGCATTTT.

This clone was counted once. The CDR3 DNA reads TGTGCCAGCAGTTACCAGGTTGGCGGCACAGATACGCAGTATTTT. Residues: CASSYQVGGTDTQYF. The chain is built from TRBV6-5 and TRBJ2-3; D is unresolved. The CDR3 totals 15 residues. Looked up from germline, CDR1 is MNHEY and CDR2 is SVGAGI. V lost 2 bases and J lost 1, with 10 bases in between.

This clone was counted a single time. The chain employs TRBV7-2 and TRBJ1-1; 7 bases match TRBD1. CDR3 length: 15 residues. Germline V gene data show CDR1 as SGHTA and CDR2 as FQGNSA. J gave up 4 bases and V 5 bases, and 10 bases lay outside the gene matches. DNA for the CDR3: TGTGCCAGCAGCCAGAACAGGGGTGAGGGCACTGAAGCTTTCTTT. Translating it yields CASSQNRGEGTEAFF.

The rearrangement uses TRBV9 and TRBJ2-3, with TRBD1 matching 8 bases. The length of the CDR3 is 15 residues. V shed 0 bases, J shed 7 bases, and the junction held 7 bases outside the gene matches. Germline CDR1 SGDLS, CDR2 YYNGEE. The CDR3 sequence: CASSVDGQGVYTQYF. For the CDR3, the DNA is TGTGCCAGCAGCGTAGATGGACAGGGTGTGTATACGCAGTATTTT. The whole variable domain, remainder taken from reference TRBV9 and TRBJ2-3, is DSGVTQTPKHLITATGQRVTLRCSPRSGDLSVYWYQQSLDQGLQFLIQYYNGEERAKGNILERFSAQQFPDLHSELNLSSLELGDSALYFCASSVDGQGVYTQYFGPGTRLTVL.

The chain couples TRBV4-3 to TRBJ1-2; D remains ambiguous. Germline V gives CDR1 LGHNA, CDR2 YSLEER. With 0 bases removed from V and 8 bases from J, the gap between germline ends came to 7 bases. The length of the CDR3 is 12 residues. CDR3 sequence reads: CASSQEGAGYTF. For the CDR3, the DNA is TGCGCCAGCAGCCAAGAAGGTGCCGGCTACACCTTC.

V and J are TRBV7-2 and TRBJ2-7; TRBD2 matches 8 bases. CDR1 is SGHTA and CDR2 is FQGNSA in the germline V gene. V gave up 1 base and J gave up 2 bases; unmatched junction bases: 10. The CDR3 has 17 amino acids. The CDR3 DNA follows: TGTGCCAGCAGCTTAGGGGCCCCGGGACTAGTTACCTACGAGCAGTACTTC. Residues: CASSLGAPGLVTYEQYF.